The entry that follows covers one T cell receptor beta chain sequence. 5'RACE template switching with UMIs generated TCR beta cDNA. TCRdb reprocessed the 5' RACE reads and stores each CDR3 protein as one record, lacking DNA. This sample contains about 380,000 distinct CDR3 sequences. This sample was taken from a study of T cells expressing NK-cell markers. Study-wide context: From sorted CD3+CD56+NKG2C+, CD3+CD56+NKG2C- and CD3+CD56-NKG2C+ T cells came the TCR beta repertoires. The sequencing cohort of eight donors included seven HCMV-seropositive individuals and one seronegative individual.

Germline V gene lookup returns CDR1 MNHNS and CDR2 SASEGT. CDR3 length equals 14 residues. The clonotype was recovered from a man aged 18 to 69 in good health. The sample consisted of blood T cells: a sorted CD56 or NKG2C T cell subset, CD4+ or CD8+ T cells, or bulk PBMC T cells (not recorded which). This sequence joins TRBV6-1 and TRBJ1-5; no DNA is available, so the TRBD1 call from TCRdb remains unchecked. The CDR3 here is CASSEITGDQPQHF.